The 15 T cell receptor beta chains reported below all come from one sample, sequenced in a study of T-cell reconstitution after alpha-beta-depleted transplantation in children. TCRbeta library preparation incorporated unique molecular identifiers. TCRdb re-derived calls from the PCR reads in MiXCR, one entry per CDR3 protein. Here the sample spans about 200,000 distinct CDR3 sequences, about 14% being singletons. The material sequenced was PBMCs from the stem cell graft donor, taken from the stem cell graft. These receptors all stem from a human donor who donated a stem cell graft to a child with acute lymphoblastic leukemia.

The rearrangement uses TRBV5-1 and TRBJ1-1, with D uncertain. Germline V lookup: CDR1 SGHRS, CDR2 YFSETQ. Trimming removed 0 bases from V and 6 bases from J, with 9 bases in between. This CDR3 is 13 amino acids long. The CDR3 DNA reads as TGCGCCAGCAGCTTGGACAGCAGCCCTGAAGCTTTCTTT. This gives the protein CASSLDSSPEAFF.

The J gene is TRBJ1-1, the V gene TRBV7-9; 12 bases are a match to TRBD1. Germline trimming cut 3 bases from V and 2 bases from J; bases unmatched to any gene: 4. There are 16 residues in the CDR3. CDR1 is SEHNR, CDR2 FQNEAQ, per germline (reference sequence). The DNA for the CDR3 is TGTGCCAGCAGCTTTGGGACAGGGGGCCCTAACACTGAAGCTTTCTTT. It is translated as CASSFGTGGPNTEAFF.

This clonotype was picked up many times. One junction end does not reproduce the germline sequence, and a read error may be involved. The chain is built from TRBV5-1 and TRBJ2-1; D is perhaps TRBD2 (6 bases). Germline-derived CDR1 and CDR2 are SGHRS and YFSETQ. The CDR3 has 15 amino acids. The CDR3 is CASSSPMTSYNEQFF. As DNA, the CDR3 is TGCGCCAGCAGCTCCCCTATGACTAGTTACAACGAGCAGTTCTTC.

This clonotype was seen many times. This sequence joins TRBV7-9 and TRBJ2-7; 9 bases agree with TRBD2. The CDR3 consists of 14 residues. Germline values: CDR1 SEHNR, CDR2 FQNEAQ (reference sequence). The junction had 3 bases not matched to a gene; V was cut back by 3 bases and J by 3 bases. The CDR3 is CASSFVSGSYEQYF. DNA of the CDR3: TGTGCCAGCAGCTTTGTTAGCGGGAGCTACGAGCAGTACTTC.

This clonotype appeared a few times. The gene calls are TRBV20-1 and TRBJ2-5, with TRBD1 identical over 11 bases. Trimming removed 8 bases from V and 3 bases from J; junction bases left unmatched: 8. The CDR3 has 14 residues. Looked up from germline, CDR1 is DFQATT and CDR2 is SNEGSKA (reference sequence). The CDR3 here is CSYRGQGAEETQYF. Here the CDR3 DNA reads TGCAGTTATCGAGGACAGGGGGCCGAAGAGACCCAGTACTTC.

The table lists this clonotype with many counts. V gene TRBV29-1 combines with J gene TRBJ2-7, with 13 positions matching TRBD2. Germline V gene sequence: CDR1 SQVTM, CDR2 ANQGSEA. V trimming: 6 bases; J trimming: 4 bases; junction bases outside the gene matches: 6. The CDR3 contains 14 residues. The CDR3 loop is CSVARTSGSYEQYF. The CDR3 region has the DNA TGCAGCGTCGCTAGGACTAGCGGGAGTTACGAGCAGTACTTC.

This clonotype was seen a few times. The chain joins TRBV13 to TRBJ1-1; D is unresolved. The CDR3 totals 14 residues. The V and J ends lost 6 bases and 0 bases respectively, with 11 bases between them. In germline, CDR1 is PRHDT, CDR2 FYEKMQ (reference sequence). Here the CDR3 DNA reads TGTGCCAGCAGGTGGAAGAAGGTGAACACTGAAGCTTTCTTT. Protein sequence: CASRWKKVNTEAFF.

This clonotype appeared many times. V usage is TRBV20-1 and J usage is TRBJ1-4, with TRBD1 as a possible D gene (5 bases). Trimming pared 6 bases from V and 8 bases from J, leaving 10 bases between. Germline CDR1 is DFQATT and CDR2 is SNEGSKA (reference sequence). CDR3 length: 11 residues. This CDR3 reads CSAGQVEKLFF. CDR3 nucleotide sequence: TGCAGTGCGGGGCAGGTGGAAAAACTGTTTTTT.

V gene TRBV2 combines with J gene TRBJ2-7; 7 bases agree with TRBD1. The CDR3 has 16 residues. Trimming cost V 7 bases and J 0 bases; bases outside gene matches: 12. From germline, CDR1 is SNHLY and CDR2 FYNNEI. The DNA of the CDR3 is TGTGCCAGCAAATATGATCCGGGACAGTCCTCCTACGAGCAGTACTTC. Its protein is CASKYDPGQSSYEQYF.

This clonotype has ten or more counts. The germline gene is not matched at one end of the junction; a read error may be the cause. This chain uses TRBV5-1 with TRBJ1-3; D is unresolved. There are 17 residues in the CDR3. The V gene's germline CDR1 is SGHRS and CDR2 YFSETQ. The CDR3 reads CASSLLSPAVAGNTIYF. In DNA form, the CDR3 reads TGCGCCAGCAGCTTGCTCTCTCCTGCGGTGGCTGGGAACACCATATATTTT.

This clonotype showed up just a few times. The chain uses TRBV14 and TRBJ2-7; no firm D call. Germline CDR1 SGHDN, CDR2 FVKESK. The CDR3 length is 14 residues. Between the trimmed V and J ends, which lost 0 bases and 2 bases, there was a span of 8 bases. The CDR3 here is CASSQEPIPYEQYF. CDR3 sequence (DNA): TGTGCCAGCAGCCAAGAGCCTATACCCTACGAGCAGTACTTC.

This clonotype was seen many times. The chain uses TRBV4-1 and TRBJ1-6; a weak D match, TRBD1 (5 bases). The ends were cut back, 7 bases at V and 7 bases at J, with 23 bases in the middle. CDR1 is MGHRA and CDR2 is YSYEKL in the germline V gene. CDR3 length equals 17 residues. CDR3 DNA sequence: TGCGCCAGCACGGGGGACGGACTCCAAAACAAAAATTCACCCCTCCACTTT. Encoded protein: CASTGDGLQNKNSPLHF.

This rearrangement joins TRBV5-1 to TRBJ2-7; 8 bases are a match to TRBD2. CDR1 and CDR2 from the germline V gene are SGHRS and YFSETQ. V was clipped by 2 bases and J by 4 bases; unmatched bases: 8. This CDR3 has 15 amino acids. CDR3 nucleotide sequence: TGCGCCAGCAGCTTAGAAGCGGGAGTTGCGTACGAGCAGTACTTC. Translating it yields CASSLEAGVAYEQYF.

This clonotype was seen repeatedly, ten times or more. The chain joins TRBV5-1 to TRBJ1-6; D call uncertain. The CDR3 runs 16 residues. Germline CDR1 is SGHRS and CDR2 is YFSETQ. The ends were cut back, 4 bases at V and 0 bases at J, with 11 bases in the middle. This chain's CDR3 is CASSPGYASYNSPLHF. In nucleotides, the CDR3 is TGCGCCAGCAGCCCGGGGTACGCCTCCTATAATTCACCCCTCCACTTT.

The chain couples TRBV10-2 to TRBJ2-4, with D uncertain. The CDR3 is made up of 15 amino acids. Trimming removed 3 bases at V and 2 bases at J, with 11 bases between. In germline, CDR1 is WSHSY, CDR2 SAAADI. CDR3 sequence: CASSEKGLTKNIQYF. In DNA, the CDR3 is TGCGCCAGCAGTGAAAAGGGTTTAACCAAAAACATTCAGTACTTC.